One and the same sample provided the 24 T cell receptor beta chains below, sequenced in a study of T cell changes during pregnancy in multiple sclerosis. Clones were sequenced by immunoSEQ multiplex PCR, and TCRdb holds only the in-frame ones, with some missing. This table holds about 36,000 clones, 91% found once. The sample in question was CD4+ T cells from peripheral blood mononuclear cells, obtained in the second trimester of pregnancy. These receptors were collected from a female donor in good health, enrolled as a control in a pregnancy study.

The chain carries TRBV20-1 and TRBJ2-7; possible D gene TRBD2, 5 bases. The CDR3 consists of 11 residues. Per the germline V gene, CDR1 is DFQATT and CDR2 is SNEGSKA (reference sequence). V was cut by 1 base and J by 9 bases, with 10 bases left in between. CDR3 loop: CSARVIEGQYF. In nucleotides, the CDR3 is TGCAGTGCTAGAGTGATCGAGGGGCAGTACTTC.

This clone occurred once. A read error may account for a junction end that differs from germline. This sequence joins TRBV7-7 and TRBJ2-1, with a possible D match to TRBD2 (5 bases). The CDR3 loop spans 15 amino acids. Germline lookup yields CDR1 SSHAT and CDR2 FNYEAQ (reference sequence). CDR3 residues: CASSPGGRLANEQFF. The CDR3 DNA follows: TGTGCTAGCAGCCCCGGAGGAAGACTTGCCAATGAGCAGTTCTTC.

The rearrangement uses TRBV6-7 and TRBJ2-7; 7 bases are shared with TRBD2. TRBV6-7 is an ORF; its function is uncertain. Unmatched junction bases numbered 8, after V lost 6 bases and J lost 6 bases. This CDR3 has 13 residues. CDR3 coding DNA: TGTGCCAGCAGGCTACAGCGGGGTCGCGAGCAGTACTTC. Protein product: CASRLQRGREQYF.

J is TRBJ1-2 and V is TRBV18; possible D gene TRBD1, 6 bases. Deletions cut 3 bases from V and 0 bases from J, with 23 bases between. Germline CDR1 is KGHSH and CDR2 is LQKENI. CDR3 length: 19 residues. CDR3 loop: CASSPLDLQGEEANYGYTF. The CDR3 DNA reads as TGTGCCAGCTCACCCCTGGACTTACAGGGAGAGGAGGCTAACTATGGCTACACCTTC.

The CDR3 bases are TGTGCTAGTGGTTTGGTAGATGGTGGACAACCACCTGAAGCTTTCTTT. It specifies CASGLVDGGQPPEAFF. V is TRBV12-5 and J is TRBJ1-1; D perhaps matches TRBD1 (5 bases). The CDR3 runs 16 residues. CDR1 and CDR2 from the germline V gene are LGHNT and FRNRAP. The V and J ends lost 0 bases and 6 bases respectively, with 17 bases between them.

The chain recombines TRBV11-2 with TRBJ2-1; 11 bases map to TRBD2. Germline V gives CDR1 SGHAT, CDR2 FQNNGV. Germline trimming cut 6 bases from V and 4 bases from J; bases unmatched to any gene: 5. The CDR3 is 15 residues long. The CDR3 sequence is CASSPLAGGYNEQFF. CDR3 nucleotides: TGTGCCAGCAGTCCTCTAGCGGGGGGTTACAATGAGCAGTTCTTC.

This clone was observed once. The rearrangement joins TRBV15 to TRBJ2-3, with TRBD2 matching over 7 bases. Per germline, CDR1 LNHNV and CDR2 YYDKDF (reference sequence). The V segment lost 1 base and the J segment 4 bases; nucleotides outside the gene matches: 11. This CDR3 is 17 amino acids long. CDR3: CATSRVGGSSFPDTQYF. The CDR3 DNA reads as TGTGCCACCAGCAGAGTAGGCGGGAGTTCGTTTCCAGATACGCAGTATTTT.

This rearrangement joins TRBV28 to TRBJ1-5; maybe TRBD1 (6 bases). CDR1 MDHEN and CDR2 SYDVKM come from the germline V gene. V shed 6 bases and J shed 7 bases, with 10 bases lying between them. The CDR3 spans 12 residues. The DNA for the CDR3 is TGTGCCAGCAGCAGGGGCTCCCAGCCCCAGCATTTT. Residues: CASSRGSQPQHF.

The rearrangement uses TRBV7-9 and TRBJ1-2; TRBD1 is a possible D gene (6 bases). V was shortened by 6 bases and J by 8 bases, with 16 bases between the two germline ends. The CDR3 extends over 13 amino acids. From germline, CDR1 is SEHNR and CDR2 FQNEAQ (reference sequence). CDR3 protein: CASRGGQGSGYTF. For the CDR3, the DNA is TGTGCCAGCAGGGGGGGGCAGGGGAGCGGCTACACCTTC.

The rearrangement links TRBV30 to TRBJ1-2; no clear D. This CDR3 is 12 amino acids long. Germline CDR1 is GTSNPN and CDR2 is SVGIG (reference sequence). Trimming removed 3 bases from V and 4 bases from J, with 9 bases in between. This CDR3 is CAWRVGAYGYTF. The DNA for the CDR3 is TGTGCCTGGAGAGTGGGAGCCTATGGCTACACCTTC.

This chain connects TRBV5-5 to TRBJ2-7; 7 positions agree with TRBD1. Trimming removed 4 bases from V and 1 base from J; junction bases left unmatched: 5. The CDR3 covers 14 residues. Germline V gene lookup returns CDR1 SGHKS and CDR2 YYEKEE (reference sequence). CDR3 DNA sequence: TGTGCCAGCAGCCTGGGACAGCGATCCTACGAGCAGTACTTC. Encoded protein: CASSLGQRSYEQYF.

This rearrangement joins TRBV6-1 to TRBJ1-1; D uncertain. The CDR3 length is 12 residues. Deletions cut 6 bases from V and 3 bases from J, with 8 bases between. Germline loops: CDR1 MNHNS, CDR2 SASEGT. CDR3 in amino acids: CASRSQYTEAFF. The CDR3 region has the DNA TGTGCCAGCAGAAGTCAGTACACTGAAGCTTTCTTT.

This clone has a handful of counts. This sequence joins TRBV12-5 and TRBJ1-5; TRBD1 agrees at 7 bases. The CDR3 is made up of 16 amino acids. Per the germline V gene, CDR1 is LGHNT and CDR2 is FRNRAP. V gave up 2 bases and J gave up 3 bases; unmatched junction bases: 7. CDR3 coding DNA: TGTGCTAGTGGTTTGAGCCTTGGACAGGTCAATCAGCCCCAGCATTTT. It translates to CASGLSLGQVNQPQHF.

CDR3 amino acids: CASSQEPSHSTGRESLFF. In DNA form, the CDR3 reads TGCGCCAGCAGCCAAGAGCCGAGCCATTCTACTGGGCGGGAGTCGTTGTTCTTC. This chain uses TRBV4-1 with TRBJ2-1; 7 bases fit TRBD2. Germline V gene data show CDR1 as MGHRA and CDR2 as YSYEKL. J lost 15 bases, V lost 0 bases, and 23 bases had no gene match. The CDR3 is 18 amino acids.

The chain links TRBV18 to TRBJ1-1; a weak D match, TRBD1 (5 bases). Germline V CDR1 and CDR2: KGHSH, LQKENI. The V gene lost 4 bases and the J gene lost 5 bases, with 23 bases spanning the gap. This CDR3 has 17 amino acids. The CDR3 region has the DNA TGTGCCAGCTCACTTACAGGTTTCCGAGGTAGGCAGACTGAAGCTTTCTTT. It yields the protein CASSLTGFRGRQTEAFF.

The chain combines TRBV19 with TRBJ2-1, with D hard to call. Germline CDR1 and CDR2: LNHDA and SQIVND (reference sequence). Deletions cut 5 bases from V and 9 bases from J, with 20 bases between. This CDR3 has 15 residues. In DNA form, the CDR3 reads TGTGCCAGTAGTCTGATTTTGGTAGCCTCGGGTGAGCAGTTCTTC. It codes for CASSLILVASGEQFF.

In DNA form, the CDR3 reads TGTGCCAGCAGCTCGGGAGGGGCCACTGAAGCTTTCTTT. Its protein is CASSSGGATEAFF. The V and J genes are TRBV5-4 and TRBJ1-1, with a weak D call TRBD1 (5 bases). V was trimmed by 3 bases and J by 4 bases, leaving 10 bases between them. Germline CDR1 is SGHNT and CDR2 is YYREEE (reference sequence). The CDR3 runs 13 residues. Full variable domain (remainder filled in from reference TRBV5-4 and TRBJ1-1): ETGVTQSPTHLIKTRGQQVTLRCSSQSGHNTVSWYQQALGQGPQFIFQYYREEENGRGNFPPRFSGLQFPNYSSELNVNALELDDSALYLCASSSGGATEAFFGQGTRLTVV.

There are a few counts of this clone. V and J are TRBV10-3 and TRBJ1-6; D is perhaps TRBD1 (5 bases). The germline V gene has CDR1 ENHRY and CDR2 SYGVKD. The CDR3 spans 13 residues. The ends were cut back, 2 bases at V and 9 bases at J, with 8 bases in the middle. The DNA of the CDR3 is TGTGCCATCAGTGAGGGAGGGACTTCACCCCTCCACTTT. It yields the protein CAISEGGTSPLHF.

The chain is built from TRBV4-2 and TRBJ2-5, with TRBD2 identical over 13 bases. CDR1 is LGHNA and CDR2 is YNFKEQ in the germline V gene. With 0 bases clipped from V and 4 bases from J, the junction kept 5 bases outside the gene matches. The CDR3 has 17 residues. The CDR3 nucleotides read TGTGCCAGCAGCCAAGAGGTACTAGCGGGGGGGCCAGAGACCCAGTACTTC. It is translated as CASSQEVLAGGPETQYF.

This chain joins TRBV5-1 and TRBJ1-1, with a weak D call TRBD1 (6 bases). The V end lost 0 bases, the J end lost 6 bases, and 15 bases lay between the germline ends. CDR3 size: 15 residues. Germline CDR1 is SGHRS and CDR2 is YFSETQ. The CDR3 bases are TGCGCCAGCAGCTTGGTAGGGGCAGGGGTCCCTGAAGCTTTCTTT. The encoded protein is CASSLVGAGVPEAFF.

The chain uses TRBV11-2 and TRBJ2-5, with 7 bases that match TRBD1. The CDR3 is made up of 16 amino acids. CDR1 is SGHAT, CDR2 FQNNGV, per germline. J was trimmed by 5 bases and V by 1 base; bases with no gene match: 10. The CDR3 sequence is CASSLGASTGPETQYF. As DNA, the CDR3 is TGTGCCAGCAGCTTAGGGGCCTCGACAGGGCCGGAGACCCAGTACTTC.

V gene TRBV19 combines with J gene TRBJ1-2, with TRBD1 matching 7 bases. Trimming removed 1 base from V and 7 bases from J; junction bases left unmatched: 3. The CDR3 consists of 13 residues. Germline lookup yields CDR1 LNHDA and CDR2 SQIVND (reference sequence). The CDR3 spells CASSIGRDSGYTF. The CDR3 DNA is TGTGCCAGTAGTATAGGTCGGGACAGTGGCTACACCTTC.

This clone was counted between two and nine times. The chain has TRBV18 and TRBJ1-3; D might be TRBD1 (5 bases). Germline V gives CDR1 KGHSH, CDR2 LQKENI. Trimming removed 2 bases at V and 0 bases at J, with 11 bases between. The CDR3 is 16 amino acids. The CDR3 loop reads CASSPAPGFSGNTIYF. CDR3 DNA sequence: TGTGCCAGCTCACCAGCTCCAGGGTTCTCTGGAAACACCATATATTTT.

The chain uses TRBV18 and TRBJ2-7; possible D gene TRBD1, 6 bases. This CDR3 has 14 residues. The germline V gene encodes CDR1 KGHSH and CDR2 LQKENI. Trimming pared 6 bases from V and 0 bases from J, leaving 12 bases between. CDR3 nucleotide sequence: TGTGCCAGCTCTCGGGACACGATCTCCTACGAGCAGTACTTC. Its translation: CASSRDTISYEQYF.